A selection of T cell receptor beta chains follows, all from one sample in a study of cytomegalovirus exposure and HLA in healthy donors. TCRdb's copy holds only in-frame clones and misses some; the assay was immunoSEQ multiplex PCR. This sample has more than 95,000 clones, with 15% to 20% found just once. The sequencing sample was made of PBMCs. The receptors originated from a female donor in good health and CMV-seropositive. The CDR3 runs from the conserved cysteine through the conserved F or W. Each record gives: D gene, J gene, V gene, clone size, CDR3 protein, CDR3 DNA. D genes are given only for firm matches. Expanded clones get a size class; other rows say once, few or many, or leave the size out.

D gene: TRBD1
J gene: TRBJ1-1
V gene: TRBV27
clone size: few
CDR3 protein: CASSFPGGTEAFF
CDR3 DNA: TGTGCCAGCAGTTTCCCAGGGGGCACTGAAGCTTTCTTT

D gene: .
J gene: TRBJ1-2
V gene: TRBV2
clone size: .
CDR3 protein: CASSEIDVAGGYTF
CDR3 DNA: TGTGCCAGCAGTGAAATCGATGTCGCAGGTGGCTACACCTTC

D gene: TRBD1
J gene: TRBJ2-3
V gene: TRBV7-8
clone size: .
CDR3 protein: CASSLAVLGGTGMTDTQYF
CDR3 DNA: TGTGCCAGCAGCTTAGCTGTATTGGGGGGGACAGGGATGACAGATACGCAGTATTTT

D gene: TRBD2
J gene: TRBJ2-7
V gene: TRBV5-1
clone size: .
CDR3 protein: CASSLVPSGDEQYF
CDR3 DNA: TGCGCCAGCAGCTTGGTACCTAGCGGGGACGAGCAGTACTTC

D gene: .
J gene: TRBJ1-1
V gene: TRBV5-1
clone size: .
CDR3 protein: CASSLASGAPEAFF
CDR3 DNA: TGCGCCAGCAGCTTGGCATCAGGGGCTCCTGAAGCTTTCTTT

D gene: .
J gene: TRBJ2-1
V gene: TRBV30
clone size: .
CDR3 protein: CAWRLGSTYNEQFF
CDR3 DNA: TGTGCCTGGAGGCTCGGGAGTACCTACAATGAGCAGTTCTTC

D gene: TRBD1
J gene: TRBJ1-4
V gene: TRBV2
clone size: .
CDR3 protein: CASSVGTGGEKLFF
CDR3 DNA: TGTGCCAGCAGTGTAGGGACAGGGGGTGAAAAACTGTTTTTT

D gene: TRBD1
J gene: TRBJ1-2
V gene: TRBV30
clone size: few
CDR3 protein: CAWRDRLIGMYGYTF
CDR3 DNA: TGTGCCTGGAGGGACAGGCTAATCGGGATGTATGGCTACACCTTC

D gene: .
J gene: TRBJ2-1
V gene: TRBV9
clone size: .
CDR3 protein: CASSVATGFGNEQFF
CDR3 DNA: TGTGCCAGCAGCGTAGCTACGGGGTTTGGTAATGAGCAGTTCTTC

D gene: TRBD2
J gene: TRBJ2-1
V gene: TRBV7-3
clone size: few
CDR3 protein: CASSPRLAVPYNEQFF
CDR3 DNA: TGTGCCAGCAGCCCAAGACTAGCGGTGCCCTACAATGAGCAGTTCTTC

D gene: .
J gene: TRBJ2-7
V gene: TRBV5-4
clone size: few
CDR3 protein: CASSWGGGTEQYF
CDR3 DNA: TGTGCCAGCAGCTGGGGGGGCGGGACCGAGCAGTACTTC

D gene: .
J gene: TRBJ1-1
V gene: TRBV21-1
clone size: few
CDR3 protein: CASGGNTGIMNTEAFF
CDR3 DNA: TGTGCCAGCGGAGGTAACACAGGGATTATGAACACTGAAGCTTTCTTT

D gene: TRBD1
J gene: TRBJ1-1
V gene: TRBV9
clone size: .
CDR3 protein: CASSAGQANTEAFF
CDR3 DNA: TGTGCCAGCAGCGCGGGACAGGCGAACACTGAAGCTTTCTTT

D gene: TRBD1
J gene: TRBJ1-1
V gene: TRBV7-2
clone size: .
CDR3 protein: CASSLRQGLTNTEAFF
CDR3 DNA: TGTGCCAGCAGCCTACGACAGGGACTGACGAACACTGAAGCTTTCTTT

D gene: .
J gene: TRBJ1-2
V gene: TRBV7-9
clone size: few
CDR3 protein: CASSVYYGYTF
CDR3 DNA: TGTGCCAGCAGCGTATACTATGGCTACACCTTC

D gene: TRBD2
J gene: TRBJ2-1
V gene: TRBV7-3
clone size: once
CDR3 protein: CASTLKPGLGRHEQFF
CDR3 DNA: TGTGCCAGCACCCTCAAGCCGGGACTAGGTCGGCATGAGCAGTTCTTC

D gene: .
J gene: TRBJ2-5
V gene: TRBV13
clone size: few
CDR3 protein: CASSLGPLLSWETQYF
CDR3 DNA: TGTGCCAGCAGCTTAGGCCCGTTACTGAGTTGGGAGACCCAGTACTTC

D gene: .
J gene: TRBJ1-4
V gene: TRBV5-4
clone size: .
CDR3 protein: CASSSGTSLEKLFF
CDR3 DNA: TGTGCCAGCAGCTCCGGGACATCCTTAGAAAAACTGTTTTTT

D gene: TRBD2
J gene: TRBJ2-2
V gene: TRBV6-1
clone size: few
CDR3 protein: CAGRGSGGTGELFF
CDR3 DNA: TGTGCCGGGAGGGGGTCGGGAGGGACCGGGGAGCTGTTTTTT

D gene: TRBD2
J gene: TRBJ2-1
V gene: TRBV10-3
clone size: .
CDR3 protein: CAIRAASGDNEQFF
CDR3 DNA: TGTGCCATCAGGGCGGCTAGCGGCGACAATGAGCAGTTCTTC

D gene: TRBD2
J gene: TRBJ2-1
V gene: TRBV5-1
clone size: .
CDR3 protein: CASSFGASGFSYNEQFF
CDR3 DNA: TGCGCCAGCAGCTTTGGGGCTAGCGGTTTCTCCTACAATGAGCAGTTCTTC

D gene: .
J gene: TRBJ2-5
V gene: TRBV5-4
clone size: .
CDR3 protein: CASSTDSDQETQYF
CDR3 DNA: TGTGCCAGCAGTACGGACAGCGACCAAGAGACCCAGTACTTC

D gene: TRBD2
J gene: TRBJ2-7
V gene: TRBV5-4
clone size: few
CDR3 protein: CASSVGLAGAYEQYF
CDR3 DNA: TGTGCCAGCAGCGTGGGACTAGCGGGCGCCTACGAGCAGTACTTC

D gene: .
J gene: TRBJ2-5
V gene: TRBV9
clone size: .
CDR3 protein: CASSVAGNRQETQYF
CDR3 DNA: TGTGCCAGCAGCGTAGCCGGAAACAGGCAAGAGACCCAGTACTTC

D gene: TRBD1
J gene: TRBJ2-3
V gene: TRBV5-1
clone size: .
CDR3 protein: CASSLGQGADTQYF
CDR3 DNA: TGCGCCAGCAGCTTGGGACAGGGCGCAGATACGCAGTATTTT

D gene: TRBD1
J gene: TRBJ1-2
V gene: TRBV27
clone size: .
CDR3 protein: CASRFGGTGTYGYTF
CDR3 DNA: TGTGCCAGCAGATTTGGGGGGACAGGGACCTATGGCTACACCTTC

D gene: TRBD1
J gene: TRBJ1-1
V gene: TRBV5-1
clone size: .
CDR3 protein: CASSPIPTGDNTEAFF
CDR3 DNA: TGCGCCAGCAGCCCTATCCCGACAGGGGATAACACTGAAGCTTTCTTT

D gene: .
J gene: TRBJ2-1
V gene: TRBV30
clone size: .
CDR3 protein: CAWSKGSMGINEQFF
CDR3 DNA: TGTGCCTGGAGTAAGGGGTCTATGGGCATCAATGAGCAGTTCTTC

D gene: TRBD1
J gene: TRBJ2-2
V gene: TRBV5-1
clone size: .
CDR3 protein: CASSRQGGTGELFF
CDR3 DNA: TGCGCCAGCAGCCGACAGGGTGGCACCGGGGAGCTGTTTTTT

D gene: .
J gene: TRBJ1-3
V gene: TRBV30
clone size: few
CDR3 protein: CAWRTVSGNTIYF
CDR3 DNA: TGTGCCTGGAGGACAGTCTCTGGAAACACCATATATTTT

D gene: TRBD1
J gene: TRBJ2-7
V gene: TRBV4-2
clone size: .
CDR3 protein: CASSQRDRGSEQYF
CDR3 DNA: TGTGCCAGCAGCCAGAGGGACAGGGGGTCCGAGCAGTACTTC

D gene: TRBD2
J gene: TRBJ2-5
V gene: TRBV7-2
clone size: .
CDR3 protein: CASTLGLAGVGGTQYF
CDR3 DNA: TGTGCCAGCACCCTGGGACTAGCGGGAGTCGGAGGGACCCAGTACTTC

D gene: .
J gene: TRBJ2-3
V gene: TRBV18
clone size: few
CDR3 protein: CASSPIGDTDTQYF
CDR3 DNA: TGTGCCAGCTCACCAATAGGGGACACAGATACGCAGTATTTT

D gene: TRBD2
J gene: TRBJ2-5
V gene: TRBV6-6
clone size: few
CDR3 protein: CASSRTSGGPQETQYF
CDR3 DNA: TGTGCCAGCAGCCGGACTAGCGGGGGGCCACAAGAGACCCAGTACTTC

D gene: .
J gene: TRBJ2-7
V gene: TRBV6-4
clone size: .
CDR3 protein: CASSWGGSRGFIGLSYEQYF
CDR3 DNA: TGTGCCAGCAGTTGGGGGGGCAGTCGGGGTTTCATTGGGTTATCCTACGAGCAGTACTTC

D gene: TRBD1
J gene: TRBJ2-7
V gene: TRBV6-6
clone size: few
CDR3 protein: CASTGGYEQYF
CDR3 DNA: TGTGCCAGCACAGGGGGCTACGAGCAGTACTTC

D gene: .
J gene: TRBJ1-1
V gene: TRBV5-1
clone size: .
CDR3 protein: CASSLATDPNTEAFF
CDR3 DNA: TGCGCCAGCAGCTTGGCCACAGACCCGAACACTGAAGCTTTCTTT

D gene: TRBD1
J gene: TRBJ1-4
V gene: TRBV5-5
clone size: .
CDR3 protein: CASSLGQGNEKLFF
CDR3 DNA: TGTGCCAGCAGCCTCGGACAGGGGAATGAAAAACTGTTTTTT